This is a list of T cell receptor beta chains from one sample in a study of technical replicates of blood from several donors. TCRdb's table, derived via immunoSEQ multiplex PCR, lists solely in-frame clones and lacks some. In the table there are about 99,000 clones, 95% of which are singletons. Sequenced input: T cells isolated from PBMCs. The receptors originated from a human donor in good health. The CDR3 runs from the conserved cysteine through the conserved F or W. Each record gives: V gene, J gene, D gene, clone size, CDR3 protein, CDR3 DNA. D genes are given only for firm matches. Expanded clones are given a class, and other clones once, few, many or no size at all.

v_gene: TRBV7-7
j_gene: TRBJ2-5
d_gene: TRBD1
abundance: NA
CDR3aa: CASSTDRAETQYF
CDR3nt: TGTGCCAGCAGCACCGACAGGGCGGAGACCCAGTACTTC

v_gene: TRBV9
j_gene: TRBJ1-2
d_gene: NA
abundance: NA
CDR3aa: CASSVPEDYGYTF
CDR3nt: TGTGCCAGCAGCGTCCCGGAGGACTATGGCTACACCTTC

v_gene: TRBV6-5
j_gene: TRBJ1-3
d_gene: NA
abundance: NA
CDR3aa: CASSSHFSGNTIYF
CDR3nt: TGTGCCAGCAGTTCCCACTTCTCTGGAAACACCATATATTTT

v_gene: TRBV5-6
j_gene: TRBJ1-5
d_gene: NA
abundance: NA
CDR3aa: CASSSYRLRSNQPQHF
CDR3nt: TGTGCCAGCAGCTCCTACAGGTTAAGGAGCAATCAGCCCCAGCATTTT

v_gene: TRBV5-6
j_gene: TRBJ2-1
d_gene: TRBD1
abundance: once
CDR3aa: CASSFRQGAYNEQFF
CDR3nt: TGTGCCAGCAGCTTTCGACAGGGGGCTTACAATGAGCAGTTCTTC

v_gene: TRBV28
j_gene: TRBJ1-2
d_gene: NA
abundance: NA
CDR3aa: CASSLYAGEVGYTF
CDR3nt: TGTGCCAGCAGTTTATACGCAGGGGAAGTTGGCTACACCTTC

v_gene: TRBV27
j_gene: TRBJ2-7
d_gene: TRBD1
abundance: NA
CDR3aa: CASSSLEQGFYEQYF
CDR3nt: TGTGCCAGCAGTTCTCTGGAACAGGGGTTCTACGAGCAGTACTTC

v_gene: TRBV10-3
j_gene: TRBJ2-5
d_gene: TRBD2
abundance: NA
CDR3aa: CATQGLITGGGETQYF
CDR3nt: TGTGCCACACAGGGACTTATAACGGGGGGGGGAGAGACCCAGTACTTC

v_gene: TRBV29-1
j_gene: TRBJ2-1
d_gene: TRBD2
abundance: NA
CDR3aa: CSVVTSGRGSYNEQFF
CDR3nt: TGCAGCGTTGTGACTAGCGGGAGGGGCTCCTACAATGAGCAGTTCTTC

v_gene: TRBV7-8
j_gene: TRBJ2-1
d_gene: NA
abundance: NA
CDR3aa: CASSLGDRNHNEQFF
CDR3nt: TGTGCCAGCAGCTTAGGAGACAGGAACCACAATGAGCAGTTCTTC

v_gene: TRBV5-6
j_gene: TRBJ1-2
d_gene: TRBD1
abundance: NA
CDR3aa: CASSARQGAPWDGYTF
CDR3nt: TGTGCCAGCAGCGCGAGACAGGGGGCGCCTTGGGATGGCTACACCTTC

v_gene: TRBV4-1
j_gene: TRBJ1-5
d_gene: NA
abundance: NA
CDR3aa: CASSQGRGNSNQPQHF
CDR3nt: TGCGCCAGCAGCCAAGGTCGAGGAAATAGCAATCAGCCCCAGCATTTT

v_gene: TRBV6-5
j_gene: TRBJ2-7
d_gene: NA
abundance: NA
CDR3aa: CASSPLGRNSYEQYF
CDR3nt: TGTGCCAGCAGTCCCCTGGGGCGGAATTCATACGAGCAGTACTTC

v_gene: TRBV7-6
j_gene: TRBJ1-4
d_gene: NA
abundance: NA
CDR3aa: CASSFPGGWVASTTNEKLFF
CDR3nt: TGTGCCAGCAGCTTCCCTGGAGGGTGGGTCGCCTCAACAACTAATGAAAAACTGTTTTTT

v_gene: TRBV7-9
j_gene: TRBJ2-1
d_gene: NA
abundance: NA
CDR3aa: CASSLTAYNEQFF
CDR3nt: TGTGCCAGCAGCCTAACGGCCTACAATGAGCAGTTCTTC

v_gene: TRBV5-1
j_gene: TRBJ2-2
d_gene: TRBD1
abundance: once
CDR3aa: CASSHRQGASGELFF
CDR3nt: TGCGCCAGCAGTCACCGACAGGGGGCCTCGGGGGAGCTGTTTTTT

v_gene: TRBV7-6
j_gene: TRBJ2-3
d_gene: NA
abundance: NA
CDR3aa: CASSYLSGAGDTQYF
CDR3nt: TGTGCCAGCAGCTACTTATCAGGGGCGGGAGATACGCAGTATTTT

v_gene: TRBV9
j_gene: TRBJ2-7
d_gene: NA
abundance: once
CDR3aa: CASSVGGYGTEQYF
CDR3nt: TGTGCCAGCAGCGTAGGAGGGTATGGAACCGAGCAGTACTTC

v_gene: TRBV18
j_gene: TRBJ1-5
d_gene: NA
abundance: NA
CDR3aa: CASSPSSSTPYSNQPQHF
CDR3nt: TGTGCCAGCTCACCATCCTCCTCAACTCCATATAGCAATCAGCCCCAGCATTTT

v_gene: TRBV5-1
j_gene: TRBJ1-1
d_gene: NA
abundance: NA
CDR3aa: CASSPGGVGTEAFF
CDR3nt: TGCGCCAGCAGCCCTGGGGGGGTTGGCACTGAAGCTTTCTTT

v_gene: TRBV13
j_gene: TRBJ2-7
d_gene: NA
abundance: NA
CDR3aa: CASSFQLDRNYEQYF
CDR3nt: TGTGCCAGCAGCTTTCAGCTGGACAGAAATTACGAGCAGTACTTC

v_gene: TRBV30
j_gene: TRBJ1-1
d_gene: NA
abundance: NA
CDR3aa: CAWSVRGMNTEAFF
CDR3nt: TGTGCCTGGAGTGTACGGGGGATGAACACTGAAGCTTTCTTT

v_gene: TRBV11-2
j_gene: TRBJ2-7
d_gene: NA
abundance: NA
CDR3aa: CASSQASGYFSYEQYF
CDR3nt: TGTGCCAGCAGCCAGGCCTCAGGGTATTTCTCCTACGAGCAGTACTTC

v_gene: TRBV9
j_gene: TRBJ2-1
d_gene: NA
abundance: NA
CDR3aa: CASSSHLITGRMDEQFF
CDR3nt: TGTGCCAGCAGCTCACACCTAATTACGGGTCGGATGGATGAGCAGTTCTTC

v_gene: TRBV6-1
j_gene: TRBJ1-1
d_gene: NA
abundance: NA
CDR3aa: CASSEGHTEAFF
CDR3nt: TGTGCCAGCAGTGAGGGGCACACTGAAGCTTTCTTT

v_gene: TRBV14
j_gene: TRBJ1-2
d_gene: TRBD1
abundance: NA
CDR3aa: CASSPRTGSGYTF
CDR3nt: TGTGCCAGCAGCCCGAGGACAGGCAGTGGCTACACCTTC

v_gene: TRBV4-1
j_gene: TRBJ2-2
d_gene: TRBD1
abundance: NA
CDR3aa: CASSHGTVTNTGELFF
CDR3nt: TGCGCCAGCAGCCACGGGACAGTTACGAACACCGGGGAGCTGTTTTTT

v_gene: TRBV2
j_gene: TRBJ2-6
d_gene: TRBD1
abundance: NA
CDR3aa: CARGVGGEAGANVLTF
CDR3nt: TGTGCCAGGGGGGTAGGGGGCGAGGCTGGGGCCAACGTCCTGACTTTC

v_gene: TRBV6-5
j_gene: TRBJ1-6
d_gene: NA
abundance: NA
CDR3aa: CASSYSILAVNSPLHF
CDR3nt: TGTGCCAGCAGTTACTCGATTCTGGCAGTAAATTCACCCCTCCACTTT

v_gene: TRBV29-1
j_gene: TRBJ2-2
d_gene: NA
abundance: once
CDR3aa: CSVAVPRAPAGQGDGELFF
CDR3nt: TGCAGCGTTGCGGTCCCAAGGGCCCCAGCGGGCCAGGGAGACGGGGAGCTGTTTTTT

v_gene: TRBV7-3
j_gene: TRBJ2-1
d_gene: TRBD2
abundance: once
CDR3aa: CASSRQGRGEQFF
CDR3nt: TGTGCCAGCAGCCGGCAAGGGAGGGGTGAGCAGTTCTTC

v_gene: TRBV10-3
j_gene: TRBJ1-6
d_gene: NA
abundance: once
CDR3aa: CAISAGGAGNSPLHF
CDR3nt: TGTGCCATCAGTGCGGGGGGCGCGGGTAATTCACCCCTCCACTTT

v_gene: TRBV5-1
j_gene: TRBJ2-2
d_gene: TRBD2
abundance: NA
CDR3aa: CASSLAAGGRVTGELFF
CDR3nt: TGCGCCAGCAGCTTGGCGGCGGGGGGGCGTGTCACCGGGGAGCTGTTTTTT

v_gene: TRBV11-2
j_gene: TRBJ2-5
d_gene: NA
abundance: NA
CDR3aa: CASSLVAGGETQYF
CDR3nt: TGTGCCAGCAGCTTAGTGGCAGGGGGGGAGACCCAGTACTTC

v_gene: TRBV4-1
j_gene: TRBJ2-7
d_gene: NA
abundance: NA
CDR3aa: CASSQEAPLDSSYEQYF
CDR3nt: TGCGCCAGCAGCCAAGAAGCTCCCTTAGATAGCTCCTACGAGCAGTACTTC

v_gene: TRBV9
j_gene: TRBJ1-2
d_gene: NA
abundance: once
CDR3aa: CASSGGEEGYTF
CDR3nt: TGTGCCAGCAGCGGGGGGGAGGAGGGCTACACCTTC

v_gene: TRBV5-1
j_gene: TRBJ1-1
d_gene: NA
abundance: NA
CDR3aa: CASGPGHSNTEAFF
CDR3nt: TGCGCCAGCGGCCCGGGACACTCAAACACTGAAGCTTTCTTT

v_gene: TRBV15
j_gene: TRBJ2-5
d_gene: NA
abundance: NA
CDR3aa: CATSRDVSQETQYF
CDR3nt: TGTGCCACCAGCAGAGATGTCTCCCAAGAGACCCAGTACTTC

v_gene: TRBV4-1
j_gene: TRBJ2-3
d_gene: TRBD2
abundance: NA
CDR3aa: CASSLHSGVADTQYF
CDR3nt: TGCGCCAGCAGCCTCCATAGCGGGGTAGCAGATACGCAGTATTTT

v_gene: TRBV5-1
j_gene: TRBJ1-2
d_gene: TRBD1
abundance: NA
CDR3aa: CASSLGQGRDYGYTF
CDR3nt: TGCGCCAGCAGCTTGGGACAGGGCCGGGACTATGGCTACACCTTC

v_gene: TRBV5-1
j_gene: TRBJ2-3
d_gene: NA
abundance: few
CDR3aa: CASSPELPDTQYF
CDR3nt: TGCGCCAGCAGCCCCGAACTCCCAGATACGCAGTATTTT

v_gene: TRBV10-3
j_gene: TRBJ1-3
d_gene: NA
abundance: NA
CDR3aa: CAISDSSGNTIYF
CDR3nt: TGTGCCATCAGTGACAGCTCTGGAAACACCATATATTTT